This T cell receptor beta chain derives from a study of T cell repertoires in cytomegalovirus infection. Study-wide background: Public TCR beta signatures marked donors with CMV infection and the matching HLA. Study-wide results and caveats: The response measured ex vivo was dominated by TCR beta clonotypes (HLA-C-restricted and CMV-specific).

One entry per CDR3 protein, called by TCRdb with MiXCR from the reads. This table holds more than 75,000 distinct CDR3 sequences, 3.7% found once. This clonotype came up many times. The antigen is not known. CDR3 length: 14 amino acids. V lost 0 bases to trimming and J lost 5 bases, with 10 bases between them. The germline V gene encodes CDR1 MNHEY and CDR2 SVGAGI. V and J are TRBV6-5 and TRBJ1-1, with D unclear. What was sequenced was PBMCs. The sequence was collected from a human donor in good health (CMV status not recorded). Some clones in this sample may be carry-over from other donors' samples. The CDR3: CASSYSRDLTEAFF. The DNA of the CDR3 is TGTGCCAGCAGTTACTCGAGGGATCTGACTGAAGCTTTCTTT.